This paragraph covers one T cell receptor beta chain sequence. Using immunoSEQ multiplex PCR, the repertoire was profiled, and TCRdb retains in-frame clones only, with some absent. The sample holds hundreds of thousands of clones, about 91% seen once. The record originates from a study of blood T cell repertoires in COVID-19. Overall study context: COVID-19 samples from acute and convalescent phases originated in the United States, Italy and Spain.

CDR1 and CDR2 from the germline V gene are SGHRS and YFSETQ. Trimming removed 0 bases from V and 5 bases from J, with 9 bases in between. The CDR3 totals 13 residues. This TCR was sampled from a woman aged 25-40 years with acute COVID-19. The chain recombines TRBV5-1 with TRBJ2-7; TRBD1 might be the D (6 bases). Input material: PBMCs or T cells enriched from blood (not recorded which). In DNA, the CDR3 is TGCGCCAGCAGCTTGGGACAGGAGAACGAGCAGTACTTC. Translated: CASSLGQENEQYF.